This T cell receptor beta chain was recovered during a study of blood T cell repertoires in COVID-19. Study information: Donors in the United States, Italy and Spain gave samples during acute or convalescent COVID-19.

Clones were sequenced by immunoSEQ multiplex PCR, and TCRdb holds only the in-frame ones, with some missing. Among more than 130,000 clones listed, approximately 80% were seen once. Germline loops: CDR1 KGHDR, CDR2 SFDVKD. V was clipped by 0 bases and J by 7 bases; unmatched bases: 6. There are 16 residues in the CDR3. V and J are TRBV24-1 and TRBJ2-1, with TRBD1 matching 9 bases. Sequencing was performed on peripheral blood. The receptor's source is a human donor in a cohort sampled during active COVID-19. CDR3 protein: CATSDLAGQGGNEQFF. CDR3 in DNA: TGTGCCACCAGTGATTTGGCGGGACAGGGAGGGAATGAGCAGTTCTTC.